These 8 T cell receptor beta chains originate from one sample sequenced in a study of vaccination effects on CD4 cells after COVID-19. These TCRs' antigens remain unknown. Only in-frame clones appear in the TCRdb table, and some are missing; sequencing was by immunoSEQ multiplex PCR. The sample has roughly 70,000 clones; roughly 79% are singletons. Expansion of antigen-specific CD4+ T cells with viral peptide pools was carried out by the ViraFEST assay before sequencing. With more than 9 days of culture completed, CD4+ T cells were isolated. Everyone in the study got two shots of either the BNT162b2 or mRNA-1273 vaccine. The sequences come from CD4+ T cells from PBMCs cultured with HCoV-OC43 spike peptides, collected after COVID-19 vaccination. The sample's subset: HCoV-OC43 spike overlapping peptide pool stimulation. The receptor set was obtained from a human donor who received a COVID-19 vaccine.

The rearrangement joins TRBV29-1 to TRBJ1-5, with 7 bases that match TRBD1. Germline CDR1 SQVTM, CDR2 ANQGSEA. With V trimmed by 7 bases and J by 6 bases, 6 bases remained unmatched. The CDR3 runs to 12 residues. Here the CDR3 DNA reads TGCAGCGCGGGACAGACAGGTCAGCCCCAGCATTTT. Translated, it gives CSAGQTGQPQHF.

This chain links TRBV28 with TRBJ1-5; D gene ambiguous. Germline CDR1 MDHEN, CDR2 SYDVKM. The CDR3 sequence is 18 residues long. Trimming removed 3 bases from V and 5 bases from J, with 23 bases in between. The CDR3 region is CASSFFTPSTWVDQPQHF. The CDR3 DNA reads as TGTGCCAGCAGTTTTTTCACTCCATCCACTTGGGTGGATCAGCCCCAGCATTTT.

V usage is TRBV2 and J usage is TRBJ2-5, with D possibly matching TRBD2 (5 bases). The CDR3 runs to 11 residues. The germline CDR1 and CDR2 sequences are SNHLY and FYNNEI. The V gene lost 8 bases and the J gene lost 5 bases, with 9 bases spanning the gap. The CDR3: CASGSEETQYF. The CDR3 DNA follows: TGTGCCAGCGGGAGTGAGGAGACCCAGTACTTC.

This chain links TRBV6-5 with TRBJ2-3; 9 nucleotides line up with TRBD1. This CDR3 spans 15 amino acids. The junction had 6 bases not matched to a gene; V was cut back by 2 bases and J by 6 bases. In germline, CDR1 is MNHEY, CDR2 SVGAGI. The CDR3 sequence is CASSYLGTGSDTQYF. CDR3 coding DNA: TGTGCCAGCAGTTACCTAGGGACAGGGTCGGATACGCAGTATTTT.

This clone appeared a single time. The chain is built from TRBV25-1 and TRBJ1-2; 7 bases match TRBD1. Germline CDR1 reads MGHDK; CDR2 reads SYGVNS. This CDR3 comprises 15 residues. The trim removed 6 bases at V and 6 bases at J, leaving 13 bases unmatched. This CDR3 is CASRAPGGTGNGYTF. CDR3 nucleotides: TGTGCCAGCAGAGCCCCAGGGGGTACAGGGAATGGCTACACCTTC.

The chain uses TRBV30 and TRBJ1-5; 7 bases are a match to TRBD1. The V gene's germline CDR1 is GTSNPN and CDR2 SVGIG (reference sequence). This CDR3 has 13 residues. V trimming: 4 bases; J trimming: 1 base; junction bases outside the gene matches: 1. CDR3 nucleotide sequence: TGTGCCTGGACAGGGGGAAGCAATCAGCCCCAGCATTTT. As protein: CAWTGGSNQPQHF.

This chain links TRBV7-2 with TRBJ2-5; a weak D match, TRBD2 (7 bases). Germline V gene lookup returns CDR1 SGHTA and CDR2 FQGNSA. The ends were cut back, 5 bases at V and 7 bases at J, with 17 bases in the middle. The CDR3 consists of 14 residues. The CDR3 loop is CASSTRGPEGTQYF. CDR3 in DNA: TGTGCCAGCAGCACGCGGGGGCCCGAGGGGACCCAGTACTTC.

This sequence joins TRBV18 and TRBJ2-1; 8 nucleotides match TRBD1. CDR1 is KGHSH and CDR2 is LQKENI in the germline V gene. The CDR3 is made up of 16 amino acids. Trimming removed 3 bases from V and 1 base from J; junction bases left unmatched: 5. CDR3 nucleotide sequence: TGTGCCAGCTCACCTTTAGGGACAGGATCCTACAATGAGCAGTTCTTC. It is translated as CASSPLGTGSYNEQFF. Looking up the rest from reference TRBV18 and TRBJ2-1 gives the full variable domain: NAGVMQNPRHLVRRRGQEARLRCSPMKGHSHVYWYRQLPEEGLKFMVYLQKENIIDESGMPKERFSAEFPKEGPSILRIQQVVRGDSAAYFCASSPLGTGSYNEQFFGPGTRLTVL.